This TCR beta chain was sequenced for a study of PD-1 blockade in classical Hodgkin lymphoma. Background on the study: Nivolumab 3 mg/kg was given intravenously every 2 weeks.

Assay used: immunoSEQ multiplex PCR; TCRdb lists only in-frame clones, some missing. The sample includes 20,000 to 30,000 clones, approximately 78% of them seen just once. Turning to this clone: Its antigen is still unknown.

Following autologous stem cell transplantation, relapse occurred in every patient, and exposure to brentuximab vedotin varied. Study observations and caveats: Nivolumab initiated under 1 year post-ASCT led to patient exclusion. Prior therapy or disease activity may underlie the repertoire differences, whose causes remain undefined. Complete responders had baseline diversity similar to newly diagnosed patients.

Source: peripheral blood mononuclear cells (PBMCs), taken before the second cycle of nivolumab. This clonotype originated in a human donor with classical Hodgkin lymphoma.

The CDR3 nucleotides are TGTGCCAGCAGCCCCCATGGACAGCCGAGCCGCTATGGCTACACCTTC. Encoded protein: CASSPHGQPSRYGYTF. This rearrangement joins TRBV9 to TRBJ1-2, with D perhaps matching TRBD1 (6 bases). The CDR3 sequence is 16 residues long. Germline V gene lookup returns CDR1 SGDLS and CDR2 YYNGEE. The ends were cut back, 4 bases at V and 4 bases at J, with 20 bases in the middle.